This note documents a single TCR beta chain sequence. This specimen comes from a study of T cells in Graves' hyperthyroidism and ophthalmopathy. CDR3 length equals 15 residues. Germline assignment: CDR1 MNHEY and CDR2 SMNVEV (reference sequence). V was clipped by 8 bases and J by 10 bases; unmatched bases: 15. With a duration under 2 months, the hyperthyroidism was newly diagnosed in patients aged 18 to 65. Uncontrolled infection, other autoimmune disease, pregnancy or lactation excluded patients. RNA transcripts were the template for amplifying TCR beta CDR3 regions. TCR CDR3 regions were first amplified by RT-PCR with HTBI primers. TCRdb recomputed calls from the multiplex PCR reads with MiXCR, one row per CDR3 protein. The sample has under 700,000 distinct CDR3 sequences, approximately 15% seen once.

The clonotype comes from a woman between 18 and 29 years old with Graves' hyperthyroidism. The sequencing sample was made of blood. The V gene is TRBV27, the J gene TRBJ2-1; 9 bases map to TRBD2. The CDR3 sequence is CASGAFAGGPREQFF. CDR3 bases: TGTGCCAGCGGAGCCTTCGCGGGAGGGCCTAGGGAGCAGTTCTTC.